The clone carrying this T cell receptor beta chain occurred many times. The antigen remains undetermined. CDR3 length: 17 amino acids. Per the germline V gene, CDR1 is SNHLY and CDR2 is FYNNEI. Trimming removed 8 bases from V and 1 base from J, with 21 bases in between. Each PCR replicate from the sorted subsets contained 150 to 200 ng DNA, which is tens of thousands of T cell genomes. Clones were sequenced by immunoSEQ multiplex PCR, and TCRdb holds only the in-frame ones, with some missing. The sample consists of about 680,000 clones, approximately 79% of them appearing once. The data were taken from a study of shared clonotypes between healthy human individuals. Findings and limits, study-wide: Limitation of the genetic and exposure-history diversity represented came from the few donors. An effect of sequencing depth on clonotype sharing among donors was expected.

Every donor was a Caucasian adult from Nashville, Tennessee. The origin of this receptor is a woman aged 25-40 years in good health. The sequenced sample was memory CD4+ T cells sorted from blood. Subset described: CD45RA-negative fraction. This chain links TRBV2 with TRBJ1-5; D is ambiguous. The CDR3 sequence: CASRGSSGRVSNQPQHF. CDR3 DNA: TGTGCCAGCCGTGGTAGCAGTGGAAGAGTCAGCAATCAGCCCCAGCATTTT. Combining the CDR3 with reference TRBV2 and TRBJ1-5 gives the whole variable domain EPEVTQTPSHQVTQMGQEVILRCVPISNHLYFYWYRQILGQKVEFLVSFYNNEISEKSEIFDDQFSVERPDGSNFTLKIRSTKLEDSAMYFCASRGSSGRVSNQPQHFGDGTRLSIL.